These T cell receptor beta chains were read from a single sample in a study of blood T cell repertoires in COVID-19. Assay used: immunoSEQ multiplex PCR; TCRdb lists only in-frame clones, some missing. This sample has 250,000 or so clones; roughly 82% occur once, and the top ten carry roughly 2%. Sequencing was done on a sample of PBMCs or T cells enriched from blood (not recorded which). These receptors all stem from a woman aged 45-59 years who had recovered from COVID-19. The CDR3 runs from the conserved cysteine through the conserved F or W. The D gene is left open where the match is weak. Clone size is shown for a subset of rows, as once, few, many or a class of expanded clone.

CDR3aa: CATSRLLSGTGVDQPQHF
CDR3nt: TGTGCCACCAGCAGACTCCTTTCCGGGACAGGGGTCGATCAGCCCCAGCATTTT
abundance: -
j_gene: TRBJ1-5
d_gene: TRBD1
v_gene: TRBV15

CDR3aa: CASSVAGVAGGQDTQYF
CDR3nt: TGTGCCAGCAGCGTAGCTGGGGTAGCGGGAGGTCAAGATACGCAGTATTTT
abundance: -
j_gene: TRBJ2-3
d_gene: TRBD2
v_gene: TRBV9

CDR3aa: CASSPQPYQETQYF
CDR3nt: TGTGCCAGCAGTCCACAACCGTACCAAGAGACCCAGTACTTC
abundance: -
j_gene: TRBJ2-5
d_gene: -
v_gene: TRBV6-5

CDR3aa: CAWSGNRHQPQHF
CDR3nt: TGTGCCTGGAGTGGTAACAGACATCAGCCCCAGCATTTT
abundance: -
j_gene: TRBJ1-5
d_gene: -
v_gene: TRBV30

CDR3aa: CATSAQGFGGYTF
CDR3nt: TGTGCCACCAGTGCACAGGGCTTTGGTGGCTACACCTTC
abundance: -
j_gene: TRBJ1-2
d_gene: -
v_gene: TRBV24-1

CDR3aa: CASSLWTGDEQYF
CDR3nt: TGTGCCAGCAGTCTCTGGACAGGGGACGAGCAGTACTTC
abundance: -
j_gene: TRBJ2-7
d_gene: TRBD1
v_gene: TRBV27

CDR3aa: CASSLTGRTGGSSDIQYF
CDR3nt: TGCGCCAGCAGCTTAACGGGTCGGACAGGGGGGAGCTCGGACATTCAGTACTTC
abundance: -
j_gene: TRBJ2-4
d_gene: TRBD1
v_gene: TRBV5-1

CDR3aa: CASSEGTPNEKLFF
CDR3nt: TGTGCCAGCAGCGAAGGGACTCCAAATGAAAAACTGTTTTTT
abundance: -
j_gene: TRBJ1-4
d_gene: -
v_gene: TRBV9

CDR3aa: CASRSGQMNSPLHF
CDR3nt: TGTGCCAGCAGATCTGGACAAATGAATTCACCCCTCCACTTT
abundance: few
j_gene: TRBJ1-6
d_gene: -
v_gene: TRBV6-5

CDR3aa: CASSGTSGMNTGELFF
CDR3nt: TGTGCCAGCAGCGGGACTAGCGGGATGAACACCGGGGAGCTGTTTTTT
abundance: -
j_gene: TRBJ2-2
d_gene: TRBD2
v_gene: TRBV27

CDR3aa: CSVDAGFGETQYF
CDR3nt: TGCAGCGTTGACGCCGGGTTCGGGGAGACCCAGTACTTC
abundance: -
j_gene: TRBJ2-5
d_gene: -
v_gene: TRBV29-1

CDR3aa: CASSSQRGGHNSPLHF
CDR3nt: TGTGCCAGCAGCTCCCAGCGGGGGGGCCATAATTCACCCCTCCACTTT
abundance: few
j_gene: TRBJ1-6
d_gene: -
v_gene: TRBV7-2

CDR3aa: CASSPTGPRGSNQPQHF
CDR3nt: TGTGCCAGCAGCCCCACAGGGCCGAGAGGGTCAAATCAGCCCCAGCATTTT
abundance: few
j_gene: TRBJ1-5
d_gene: -
v_gene: TRBV7-8

CDR3aa: CASSQTPITYNEQFF
CDR3nt: TGTGCCAGCAGCCAGACACCTATAACCTACAATGAGCAGTTCTTC
abundance: -
j_gene: TRBJ2-1
d_gene: -
v_gene: TRBV3-1/TRBV3-2

CDR3aa: CASSLQGSTDTQYF
CDR3nt: TGTGCCAGCAGCTTACAGGGGAGCACAGATACGCAGTATTTT
abundance: -
j_gene: TRBJ2-3
d_gene: -
v_gene: TRBV7-9

CDR3aa: CASSPSRQGGSYGELFF
CDR3nt: TGTGCCAGCAGCCCCTCGCGGCAGGGAGGGTCATACGGGGAGCTGTTTTTT
abundance: -
j_gene: TRBJ2-2
d_gene: TRBD2
v_gene: TRBV7-6

CDR3aa: CATSDPNLGTGYYNEQFF
CDR3nt: TGTGCCACCAGTGATCCGAATCTCGGGACAGGGTACTACAATGAGCAGTTCTTC
abundance: -
j_gene: TRBJ2-1
d_gene: TRBD1
v_gene: TRBV24-1

CDR3aa: CASSLDDRGRYF
CDR3nt: TGCGCCAGCAGCTTGGACGACAGGGGGCGATACTTC
abundance: many
j_gene: TRBJ2-7
d_gene: TRBD1
v_gene: TRBV5-1

CDR3aa: CATRTEGNTIYF
CDR3nt: TGTGCCACTCGGACAGAAGGAAACACCATATATTTT
abundance: -
j_gene: TRBJ1-3
d_gene: -
v_gene: TRBV19

CDR3aa: CASTLQGLNTEAFF
CDR3nt: TGTGCCAGCACCCTACAGGGTCTGAACACTGAAGCTTTCTTT
abundance: -
j_gene: TRBJ1-1
d_gene: -
v_gene: TRBV13

CDR3aa: CASSPWGGSSYNEQFF
CDR3nt: TGCGCCAGCAGCCCCTGGGGCGGGAGCTCCTACAATGAGCAGTTCTTC
abundance: -
j_gene: TRBJ2-1
d_gene: TRBD2
v_gene: TRBV5-1

CDR3aa: CASSHTTSGTGKTQYF
CDR3nt: TGCGCCAGCAGCCATACCACCTCCGGGACAGGGAAGACCCAGTACTTC
abundance: few
j_gene: TRBJ2-5
d_gene: TRBD1
v_gene: TRBV4-1

CDR3aa: CASTLRDITFYGYTF
CDR3nt: TGTGCCAGTACCCTCCGGGACATTACTTTCTATGGCTACACCTTC
abundance: -
j_gene: TRBJ1-2
d_gene: -
v_gene: TRBV19

CDR3aa: CASSIQGGEKLFF
CDR3nt: TGTGCCAGCAGCATCCAGGGAGGGGAAAAACTGTTTTTT
abundance: -
j_gene: TRBJ1-4
d_gene: -
v_gene: TRBV7-2

CDR3aa: CASSQDSGQGVYEQYF
CDR3nt: TGCGCCAGCAGCCAAGATAGCGGACAGGGGGTTTACGAGCAGTACTTC
abundance: -
j_gene: TRBJ2-7
d_gene: TRBD1
v_gene: TRBV4-3

CDR3aa: CASSPLVQGARTEAFF
CDR3nt: TGTGCCAGCTCACCATTAGTCCAGGGGGCTCGGACTGAAGCTTTCTTT
abundance: -
j_gene: TRBJ1-1
d_gene: TRBD1
v_gene: TRBV18

CDR3aa: CASSHQQDSNTQYF
CDR3nt: TGCGCCAGCAGCCACCAGCAGGACTCAAATACGCAGTATTTT
abundance: -
j_gene: TRBJ2-3
d_gene: -
v_gene: TRBV5-1

CDR3aa: CASKWAPGLNTEAFF
CDR3nt: TGCGCCAGTAAATGGGCTCCGGGGTTGAACACTGAAGCTTTCTTT
abundance: -
j_gene: TRBJ1-1
d_gene: -
v_gene: TRBV4-3

CDR3aa: CASSSFRSGSYEQYF
CDR3nt: TGTGCCAGCAGCTCGTTTCGGAGCGGGAGCTACGAGCAGTACTTC
abundance: few
j_gene: TRBJ2-7
d_gene: TRBD2
v_gene: TRBV13